The 10 T cell receptor beta chains in this list originate from one sample, sequenced in a study of T cells in Graves' hyperthyroidism and ophthalmopathy. RNA transcripts provided the source from which TCR beta CDR3 regions were amplified. RT-PCR in the first round (using the HTBI primer set) targeted the TCR CDR3. MiXCR was run by TCRdb on the multiplex PCR reads, yielding one entry per CDR3 protein. Altogether 500,000 to 800,000 distinct CDR3 sequences are present, 45% being singletons, with the ten largest covering 7% to 7.5%. Sequenced: peripheral blood or thyroid tissue (not recorded which). The receptor set was obtained from an adult man with Graves' disease, either hyperthyroidism or ophthalmopathy (not recorded which).

To note about this clonotype: A much more abundant neighbour one base away suggests this may be a read error. This chain joins TRBV7-8 and TRBJ1-5; the D gene is possibly TRBD1 (6 bases). This CDR3 comprises 12 residues. V lost 5 bases and J lost 10, with 12 bases in between. Germline loops: CDR1 SGHVS, CDR2 FQNEAQ. In nucleotides, the CDR3 is TGTGCCAGCAGCCCTAAACAGGGACCCCAGCATTTT. It encodes CASSPKQGPQHF. Complete variable domain (other parts from reference TRBV7-8 and TRBJ1-5): GAGVSQSPRYKVAKRGQDVALRCDPISGHVSLFWYQQALGQGPEFLTYFQNEAQLDKSGLPSDRFFAERPEGSVSTLKIQRTQQEDSAVYLCASSPKQGPQHFGDGTRLSIL.

The chain couples TRBV2 to TRBJ2-7; D gene uncertain. The CDR3 length is 9 residues. Trimming took 10 bases from V and 3 from J, leaving 4 bases between them. The germline CDR1 and CDR2 sequences are SNHLY and FYNNEI. The CDR3 coding sequence is TGTGCCAACAACTACGAGCAGTACTTC. As protein: CANNYEQYF. Looking up the rest from reference TRBV2 and TRBJ2-7 gives the full variable domain: EPEVTQTPSHQVTQMGQEVILRCVPISNHLYFYWYRQILGQKVEFLVSFYNNEISEKSEIFDDQFSVERPDGSNFTLKIRSTKLEDSAMYFCANNYEQYFGPGTRLTVT.

This clonotype was observed many times. The V call is TRBV29-1, the J call TRBJ1-5, with a possible D match to TRBD1 (5 bases). V was shortened by 4 bases and J by 6 bases, with 10 bases between the two germline ends. Germline V gene sequence: CDR1 SQVTM, CDR2 ANQGSEA. This CDR3 contains 12 residues. CDR3 protein: CSVGGGSQPQHF. The CDR3 nucleotides are TGCAGCGTTGGGGGGGGGAGTCAGCCCCAGCATTTT. Variable domain in full (rest from reference TRBV29-1 and TRBJ1-5): SAVISQKPSRDICQRGTSLTIQCQVDSQVTMMFWYRQQPGQSLTLIATANQGSEATYESGFVIDKFPISRPNLTFSTLTVSNMSPEDSSIYLCSVGGGSQPQHFGDGTRLSIL.

This sequence joins TRBV5-4 and TRBJ1-1; D remains ambiguous. Trimming removed 6 bases at V and 2 bases at J, with 14 bases between. The germline gives CDR1 SGHNT, CDR2 YYREEE (reference sequence). The CDR3 is 14 amino acids. The CDR3 loop reads CASNGADFNTEAFF. CDR3 DNA: TGTGCCAGCAATGGTGCAGACTTCAACACTGAAGCTTTCTTT.

Ten or more counts support this clonotype. The genes are TRBV19 and TRBJ1-2; 9 bases are shared with TRBD1. The germline CDR1 and CDR2 sequences are LNHDA and SQIVND (reference sequence). Trimming cost V 7 bases and J 1 base; bases outside gene matches: 4. The CDR3 spans 14 residues. CDR3 sequence: CASTPGQGNYGYTF. CDR3 in DNA: TGTGCCAGTACCCCGGGACAGGGTAACTATGGCTACACCTTC.

In this sample, this clonotype turned up a few times. The chain uses TRBV28 and TRBJ1-4; no definite D call. This CDR3 contains 12 residues. Trimming left V 5 bases short and J 7 bases short, with 8 bases between. Germline values: CDR1 MDHEN, CDR2 SYDVKM. Written as DNA, the CDR3 is TGTGCCAGCAGTACCTATGGTGAAAAACTGTTTTTT. This encodes CASSTYGEKLFF.

This clonotype was detected only once. This sequence may be a read error, since a much larger clone differs from it by one base. V usage is TRBV9 and J usage is TRBJ1-2, with 7 bases identical to TRBD1. Germline CDR1 and CDR2: SGDLS and YYNGEE. The CDR3 loop spans 13 amino acids. This CDR3 is CAISVSGGGGYTF. DNA for the CDR3: TGTGCCATCAGCGTTTCAGGGGGTGGTGGCTACACCTTC.

For this clonotype: One junction end does not reproduce the germline sequence, and a read error may be involved. The DNA for the CDR3 is TGCAGTGCTCGAGAGGTTAATGAAAAACTGTTTTTT. It codes for CSAREVNEKLFF. The chain links TRBV20-1 to TRBJ1-4; D uncertain. The germline gives CDR1 DFQATT, CDR2 SNEGSKA (reference sequence). The CDR3 is 12 residues long.

This clonotype was counted between two and nine times. This chain uses TRBV12-3 or TRBV12-4 with TRBJ2-7; TRBD1 aligns across 9 bases. The CDR3 consists of 12 residues. V dropped 6 bases and J dropped 13; count of bases not matched to a gene: 10. The CDR3 nucleotides read TGTGCCAGCAGGACCGGACAGGGGTTGACATACTTC. As protein: CASRTGQGLTYF.

The gene calls are TRBV29-1 and TRBJ2-5; the D gene is possibly TRBD2 (6 bases). The CDR3 runs 15 residues. V was clipped by 6 bases and J by 10 bases, with 27 bases between them. Germline V gene sequence: CDR1 SQVTM, CDR2 ANQGSEA. CDR3 in DNA: TGCAGCGTATTGGGACCCTATGGCTACAAGGAGGGCCAGTACTTC. This encodes CSVLGPYGYKEGQYF. The full variable domain, completed using reference TRBV29-1 and TRBJ2-5, is SAVISQKPSRDICQRGTSLTIQCQVDSQVTMMFWYRQQPGQSLTLIATANQGSEATYESGFVIDKFPISRPNLTFSTLTVSNMSPEDSSIYLCSVLGPYGYKEGQYFGPGTRLLVL.